This paragraph reports one TCR beta chain. Its antigen remains undetermined. Base quality data are lacking; no much larger clone is found one base away. This sample stems from a study of untreated major depressive disorder (dated by TCRdb to the late 2010s). Concerning the study at large: The study was a cross-sectional case-control comparison of T cell phenotype and TCR repertoire between antidepressant-free major depressive disorder patients and individually matched non-depressed controls. Differences in Vbeta 5.1, Vbeta 11 and Vbeta 22 usage observed by flow cytometry in the whole cohort were followed up by sequencing. Findings and caveats that apply to the study as a whole: For the sequencing comparisons, planned one-tailed tests were run on just three Vbeta families that had been chosen in advance. Because of the strict matching and exclusion criteria, the study sample was comparatively small, which limits how generalizable the findings are. In every sequenced subject, all of the top five TRBV05-01 clones were private clones. In the sequencing data, TRBV25-01 and TRBV02-01 usage matched the flow-cytometry pattern without reaching statistical significance. Higher TRBV05-01 (Vbeta 5.1) usage among CD4+ T cells of depressed patients compared with controls was confirmed by sequencing, with p = 0.040 in a one-tailed test.

From a lookup of the germline V gene, CDR1 and CDR2 are MNHNS and SASEGT. V has 9 bases trimmed and J has 4 bases trimmed; junction bases matching no gene number 10. The CDR3 spans 15 residues, from the cysteine through the phenylalanine. Only CDR3 DNA is held: 45 bases, read in frame from base 1. The Qiagen DNeasy Blood and Tissue Kit was used to extract total genomic DNA from purified CD4+ T cells. The TCRbeta CDR3 region, defined according to IMGT, was amplified and sequenced using immunoSEQ immunosequencing protocols. Per the original workflow: Preprocessing of raw sequence data for PCR and sequencing error correction was performed by the immunoSEQ service. Data were loaded into the immunoSEQ Analyzer and further analyzed with VDJtools v1.0.7. The paired Wilcoxon signed-rank test was used to test for differences between patients and controls. TCRdb holds this immuneACCESS table with in-frame rearrangements only. Some clones are missing; in checked studies, unresolved V genes explain under half, and the rest has no known cause. V and J calls and clone size are given by that table; D and trimming were obtained from the DNA. The sample data list 15,000 to 25,000 clones, and around 85% of these were observed just once. 0.8% to 0.9% of the sample belongs to the ten largest clones.

Each depressed patient was matched pairwise with a non-depressed control on sex, age, current smoking status and body mass index. Every participant was of European descent. Controls had no mood disorder either currently or in their lifetime and had a Quick Inventory of Depressive Symptoms-Self Report score of 5 or lower. Major medical conditions, Axis I/II comorbidities, regular medication or illicit drug use, and drinking over 100 g alcohol a week were all grounds for excluding any participant. From each participant, 25 to 35 ml of peripheral blood was collected into EDTA tubes. Thawed PBMCs underwent magnetic negative selection with the BD IMag Human CD4 T Lymphocyte Enrichment Set to purify CD4+ T cells. The CD4+ enrichment method typically yielded roughly 95% purity as confirmed by flow cytometry. TCRbeta sequencing was performed on a subgroup of roughly 5 case-control pairs selected blind to chemokine receptor expression and flow-cytometric repertoire skewing results. Every blood sample was taken in the morning at 8:00 a.m., and Ficoll-Hypaque gradient centrifugation was used to isolate PBMCs. PBMCs were gradually cooled to -80 degrees C for cryopreservation and then kept in liquid nitrogen until assay.

Here the chain combines TRBV6-1 and TRBJ2-2; 8 nucleotides in the junction match TRBD2. Sequenced input: CD4+ T cells from PBMCs. The receptor's source is a woman in her twenties or thirties in good health. The bases are TGTGCCAGTATTTCCGGGAGGGCCGGCACCGGGGAGCTGTTTTTT. Its protein is CASISGRAGTGELFF.